Listed here are 21 T cell receptor beta chains from one sample, sequenced in a study of spatial heterogeneity in lung cancer. Whole-study results and caveats: Counts of expanded alpha and beta TCRs within tumors tracked the tumor nonsynonymous mutation count.

As for time point: sample taken at primary tumor resection. MiXCR, applied by TCRdb to the 5' RACE reads, yields one record per CDR3 protein. There are approximately 26,000 distinct CDR3 sequences in the sample; approximately 8.8% occur only once, and around 7% lies in the top ten. Their cognate antigens are unknown. The source was lung tumor tissue, collected at surgery. The receptors originated from a male donor with early-stage non-small cell lung cancer.

The chain couples TRBV20-1 to TRBJ2-7; perhaps TRBD2 as D (7 bases). The germline V gene has CDR1 DFQATT and CDR2 SNEGSKA (reference sequence). Trimming cost V 4 bases and J 0 bases, with 13 bases left between them. The CDR3 length is 14 residues. As DNA, the CDR3 is TGCAGTGCTACTTACCGGGGGGCCTCCTACGAGCAGTACTTC. Amino acids: CSATYRGASYEQYF.

This clonotype was observed at least ten times. The V and J genes are TRBV2 and TRBJ2-2; D uncertain. V was cut by 4 bases and J by 6 bases, with 12 bases left in between. CDR1 and CDR2 from the germline V gene are SNHLY and FYNNEI. CDR3 length: 14 residues. CDR3 loop: CASSGPNPSGELFF. DNA of the CDR3: TGTGCCAGCAGTGGACCAAATCCATCCGGGGAGCTGTTTTTT. Together with reference TRBV2 and TRBJ2-2, the CDR3 gives the full variable domain: EPEVTQTPSHQVTQMGQEVILRCVPISNHLYFYWYRQILGQKVEFLVSFYNNEISEKSEIFDDQFSVERPDGSNFTLKIRSTKLEDSAMYFCASSGPNPSGELFFGEGSRLTVL.

The chain is built from TRBV5-1 and TRBJ2-6, with TRBD1 matching over 7 bases. V gave up 5 bases and J gave up 0 bases; unmatched junction bases: 14. Germline values: CDR1 SGHRS, CDR2 YFSETQ. There are 19 residues in the CDR3. CDR3 nucleotide sequence: TGCGCCAGCAGTAACTCGTTAGGGACAGTCATCTCTGGGGCCAACGTCCTGACTTTC. It encodes CASSNSLGTVISGANVLTF.

This clonotype was seen at least ten times. The genes are TRBV6-1 and TRBJ1-6; D unresolved. This CDR3 is built from 11 residues. V shed 1 base and J shed 9 bases, with 1 base lying between them. Germline lookup yields CDR1 MNHNS and CDR2 SASEGT. CDR3 in amino acids: CASSEVSPLHF. DNA of the CDR3: TGTGCCAGCAGTGAAGTTTCACCCCTCCACTTT.

This clonotype has ten or more counts. CDR3 DNA sequence: TGTGCCAGCAGTTACGTGCAGGGTTTAGGAATGGAAAAACTGTTTTTT. It translates to CASSYVQGLGMEKLFF. V gene TRBV6-5 combines with J gene TRBJ1-4; perhaps TRBD1 as D (5 bases). Germline V gene lookup returns CDR1 MNHEY and CDR2 SVGAGI. V was pared by 2 bases and J by 8 bases, with 18 bases between. The CDR3 contains 16 residues.

In its sample, this clonotype was seen many times. V usage is TRBV5-1 and J usage is TRBJ2-3; no clear D gene. This CDR3 contains 15 residues. Per the germline V gene, CDR1 is SGHRS and CDR2 is YFSETQ. Trimming took off 0 bases at V and 1 base at J, with 9 bases between the two ends. The CDR3 loop is CASSLEYGGTDTQYF. Written as DNA, the CDR3 is TGCGCCAGCAGCTTGGAATACGGTGGCACAGATACGCAGTATTTT.

This clonotype was observed at least ten times. The chain couples TRBV24-1 to TRBJ2-6; D unclear. The CDR3 extends over 15 amino acids. Trimming took 12 bases from V and 4 from J, leaving 18 bases between them. CDR1 is KGHDR, CDR2 SFDVKD, per germline. In DNA form, the CDR3 reads TGTGCCGCCTGCCCCTGGGCGCGAGGGGCCAACGTCCTGACTTTC. Protein: CAACPWARGANVLTF.

This clonotype was found many times. CDR3 nucleotide sequence: TGTGCCAGCAGCTTTAAGGCGGGAGGTGGGGAGACCCAGTACTTC. Its protein is CASSFKAGGGETQYF. The V and J genes are TRBV7-2 and TRBJ2-5; TRBD2 matches 8 bases. Germline-derived CDR1 and CDR2 are SGHTA and FQGNSA. V lost 3 bases, J lost 5 bases, and 8 bases stayed unmatched. The CDR3 totals 15 residues.

This clonotype was seen ten or more times. The chain is built from TRBV4-3 and TRBJ2-3; a possible D gene is TRBD2 (5 bases). V was pared by 0 bases and J by 7 bases, with 11 bases between. Germline values: CDR1 LGHNA, CDR2 YSLEER. The CDR3 contains 14 residues. CDR3 bases: TGCGCCAGCAGCCAAGATCTAGCAGTACATACGCAGTATTTT. Protein: CASSQDLAVHTQYF.

The chain has TRBV2 and TRBJ2-7; perhaps TRBD2 as D (6 bases). V gave up 5 bases and J gave up 0 bases, with 8 bases separating them. The CDR3 has 13 amino acids. Germline CDR1 reads SNHLY; CDR2 reads FYNNEI. As DNA, the CDR3 is TGTGCCAGCAGTTGGGACTTCTCCTACGAGCAGTACTTC. Translating it yields CASSWDFSYEQYF. Variable domain in full (rest from reference TRBV2 and TRBJ2-7): EPEVTQTPSHQVTQMGQEVILRCVPISNHLYFYWYRQILGQKVEFLVSFYNNEISEKSEIFDDQFSVERPDGSNFTLKIRSTKLEDSAMYFCASSWDFSYEQYFGPGTRLTVT.

The table lists this clonotype with many counts. The rearrangement uses TRBV28 and TRBJ2-7, with D unclear. CDR3 size: 14 residues. The V end was cut by 7 bases, the J end by 3 bases, with 16 bases between. The germline V gene encodes CDR1 MDHEN and CDR2 SYDVKM. The chain's CDR3 is CASTNPGYIYEQYF. In nucleotides, the CDR3 is TGTGCCAGCACAAATCCGGGTTACATCTACGAGCAGTACTTC.

The sample holds a few counts of this clonotype. The V gene is TRBV6-5, the J gene TRBJ2-3; the match to TRBD2 covers 8 bases. The CDR3 spans 16 residues. Trimming cost V 7 bases and J 5 bases; bases outside gene matches: 14. CDR1 MNHEY and CDR2 SVGAGI come from the germline V gene. The CDR3 region is CASKPRGGRRGDTQYF. In nucleotides, the CDR3 is TGTGCCAGCAAACCCCGTGGCGGGAGGAGAGGAGATACGCAGTATTTT.

This clonotype was recorded a few times. The chain has TRBV9 and TRBJ2-7; tentatively, D is TRBD1 or TRBD2 (5 bases each). Per germline, CDR1 SGDLS and CDR2 YYNGEE. V lost 4 bases, J lost 0 bases, and 8 bases lay in between. The CDR3 runs 13 residues. The chain's CDR3 is CASSTGTSYEQYF. Written as DNA, the CDR3 is TGTGCCAGCAGCACCGGGACCTCCTACGAGCAGTACTTC.

A few counts support this clonotype. The gene calls are TRBV4-1 and TRBJ2-7; 9 bases are a match to TRBD1. J was trimmed by 5 bases and V by 5 bases; bases with no gene match: 10. Germline V gene lookup returns CDR1 MGHRA and CDR2 YSYEKL. CDR3 size: 15 residues. CDR3 sequence reads: CASSKTGTGFDEQYF. CDR3 in DNA: TGCGCCAGCAGCAAAACCGGGACAGGGTTTGACGAGCAGTACTTC.

V gene TRBV3-1 combines with J gene TRBJ2-7; D unresolved. CDR3 length: 13 amino acids. The germline V gene encodes CDR1 LGHDT and CDR2 YNNKEL (reference sequence). The V end lost 4 bases, the J end lost 0 bases, and 7 bases lay between the germline ends. CDR3 sequence: CASSPPSSYEQYF. DNA of the CDR3: TGTGCCAGCAGCCCCCCGTCCTCCTACGAGCAGTACTTC.

The chain employs TRBV15 and TRBJ2-2; tentative D call: TRBD2 (6 bases). The CDR3 length is 16 residues. The V end was cut by 1 base, the J end by 1 base, with 10 bases between. Germline lookup yields CDR1 LNHNV and CDR2 YYDKDF (reference sequence). The CDR3 region has the DNA TGTGCCACCAGCAGAGTCGGCGGGGTGAACACCGGGGAGCTGTTTTTT. This sequence encodes CATSRVGGVNTGELFF.

This clonotype showed up many times. This rearrangement joins TRBV6-2 or TRBV6-3 to TRBJ1-1; D call uncertain. The germline CDR1 and CDR2 sequences are MNHEY and SVGEGT. Trimming took off 4 bases at V and 0 bases at J, with 3 bases between the two ends. The CDR3 has 12 amino acids. CDR3 nucleotide sequence: TGTGCCAGCAGTTTAGTGAACACTGAAGCTTTCTTT. The encoded protein is CASSLVNTEAFF.

This chain links TRBV27 with TRBJ2-2, with 12 bases aligning to TRBD2. The CDR3 totals 14 residues. CDR1 is MNHEY, CDR2 SMNVEV, per germline (reference sequence). V lost 8 bases, J lost 3 bases, and 1 base stayed unmatched. The CDR3 region has the DNA TGTGCCAGCGGACTAGCGGGACACACCGGGGAGCTGTTTTTT. Translated, it gives CASGLAGHTGELFF.

This clonotype was found many times. This sequence joins TRBV29-1 and TRBJ2-3; D may be TRBD1 (5 bases). V shed 0 bases and J shed 6 bases, with 13 bases lying between them. CDR3 length equals 14 residues. CDR1 is SQVTM and CDR2 is ANQGSEA in the germline V gene. CDR3 sequence: CSVEEGASRDTQYF. CDR3 DNA sequence: TGCAGCGTTGAAGAAGGGGCGTCCCGGGATACGCAGTATTTT.

The genes are TRBV10-2 and TRBJ2-5; 13 bases are shared with TRBD2. With V trimmed by 0 bases and J by 3 bases, 7 bases remained unmatched. Germline V gene lookup returns CDR1 WSHSY and CDR2 SAAADI. This CDR3 contains 18 residues. The CDR3 spells CASSESRRTSGRKETQYF. The CDR3 nucleotides read TGCGCCAGCAGTGAGTCGAGACGGACTAGCGGGAGAAAAGAGACCCAGTACTTC.

This clonotype was seen more than once but under ten times. The rearrangement links TRBV6-1 to TRBJ2-3; D uncertain. The length of the CDR3 is 14 residues. V shed 0 bases and J shed 4 bases, with 8 bases lying between them. Looked up from germline, CDR1 is MNHNS and CDR2 is SASEGT. The CDR3 bases are TGTGCCAGCAGTGAAGCCGACGAGGCAGATACGCAGTATTTT. It is translated as CASSEADEADTQYF.